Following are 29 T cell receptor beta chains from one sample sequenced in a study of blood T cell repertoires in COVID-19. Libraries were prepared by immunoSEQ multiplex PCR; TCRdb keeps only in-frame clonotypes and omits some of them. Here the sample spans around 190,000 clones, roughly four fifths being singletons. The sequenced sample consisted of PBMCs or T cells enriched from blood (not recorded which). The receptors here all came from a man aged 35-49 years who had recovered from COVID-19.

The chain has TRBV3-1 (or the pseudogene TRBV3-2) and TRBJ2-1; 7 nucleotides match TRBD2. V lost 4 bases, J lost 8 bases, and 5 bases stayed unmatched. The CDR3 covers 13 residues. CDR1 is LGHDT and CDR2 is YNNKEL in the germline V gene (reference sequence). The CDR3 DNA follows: TGTGCCAGCAGCCGAACTAGCGAACATGAGCAGTTCTTC. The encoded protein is CASSRTSEHEQFF.

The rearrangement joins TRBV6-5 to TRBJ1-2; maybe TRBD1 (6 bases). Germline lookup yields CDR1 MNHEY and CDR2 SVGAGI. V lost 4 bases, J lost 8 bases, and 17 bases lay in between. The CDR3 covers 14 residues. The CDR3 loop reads CASSSRLKGDGYTF. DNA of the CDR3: TGTGCCAGCAGTTCCCGTTTAAAGGGGGACGGCTACACCTTC.

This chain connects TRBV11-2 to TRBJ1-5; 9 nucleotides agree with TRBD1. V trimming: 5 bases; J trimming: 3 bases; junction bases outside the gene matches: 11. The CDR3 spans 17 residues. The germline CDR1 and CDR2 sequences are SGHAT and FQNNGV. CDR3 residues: CASSHAGGTGHNQPQHF. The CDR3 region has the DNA TGTGCCAGCAGCCACGCCGGCGGGACAGGGCACAATCAGCCCCAGCATTTT.

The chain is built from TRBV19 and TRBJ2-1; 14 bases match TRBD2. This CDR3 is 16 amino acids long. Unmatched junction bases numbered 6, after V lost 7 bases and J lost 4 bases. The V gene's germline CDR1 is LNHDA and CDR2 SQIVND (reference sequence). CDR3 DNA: TGTGCCAGTAAACCGGGACTAGCGGGAGCGTACAATGAGCAGTTCTTC. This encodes CASKPGLAGAYNEQFF. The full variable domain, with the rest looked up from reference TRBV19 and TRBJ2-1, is DGGITQSPKYLFRKEGQNVTLSCEQNLNHDAMYWYRQDPGQGLRLIYYSQIVNDFQKGDIAEGYSVSREKKESFPLTVTSAQKNPTAFYLCASKPGLAGAYNEQFFGPGTRLTVL.

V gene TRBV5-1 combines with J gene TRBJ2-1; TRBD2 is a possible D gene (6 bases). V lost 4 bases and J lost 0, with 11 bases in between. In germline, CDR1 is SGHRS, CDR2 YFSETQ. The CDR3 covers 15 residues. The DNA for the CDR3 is TGCGCCAGCAGCCCGGGGGTGAGCTCCTACAATGAGCAGTTCTTC. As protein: CASSPGVSSYNEQFF.

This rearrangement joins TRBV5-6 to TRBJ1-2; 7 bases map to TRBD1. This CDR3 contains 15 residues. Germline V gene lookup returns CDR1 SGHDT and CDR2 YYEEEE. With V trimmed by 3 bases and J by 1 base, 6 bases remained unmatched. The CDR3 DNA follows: TGTGCCAGCAGCTACCGGGACAGAGTTAACTATGGCTACACCTTC. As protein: CASSYRDRVNYGYTF.

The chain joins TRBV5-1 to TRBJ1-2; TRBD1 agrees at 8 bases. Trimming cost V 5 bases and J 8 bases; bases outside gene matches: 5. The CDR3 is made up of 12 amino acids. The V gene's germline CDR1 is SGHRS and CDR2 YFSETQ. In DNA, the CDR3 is TGCGCCAGCAGTCCAGGGGGCCAGGGCTACACCTTC. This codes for CASSPGGQGYTF. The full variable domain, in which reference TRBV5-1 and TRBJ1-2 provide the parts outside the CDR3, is KAGVTQTPRYLIKTRGQQVTLSCSPISGHRSVSWYQQTPGQGLQFLFEYFSETQRNKGNFPGRFSGRQFSNSRSEMNVSTLELGDSALYLCASSPGGQGYTFGSGTRLTVV.

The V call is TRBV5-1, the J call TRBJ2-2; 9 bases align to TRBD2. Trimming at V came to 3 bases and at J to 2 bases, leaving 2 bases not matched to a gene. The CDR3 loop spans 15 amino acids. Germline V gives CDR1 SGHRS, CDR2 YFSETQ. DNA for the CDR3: TGCGCCAGCAGCTCGACTAGCGGAAACACCGGGGAGCTGTTTTTT. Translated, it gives CASSSTSGNTGELFF. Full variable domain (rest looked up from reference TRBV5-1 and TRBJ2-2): KAGVTQTPRYLIKTRGQQVTLSCSPISGHRSVSWYQQTPGQGLQFLFEYFSETQRNKGNFPGRFSGRQFSNSRSEMNVSTLELGDSALYLCASSSTSGNTGELFFGEGSRLTVL.

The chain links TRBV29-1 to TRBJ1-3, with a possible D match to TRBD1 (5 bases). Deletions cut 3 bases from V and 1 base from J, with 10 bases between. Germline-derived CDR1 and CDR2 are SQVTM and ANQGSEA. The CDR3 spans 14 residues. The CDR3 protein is CSVDGGTSGNTIYF. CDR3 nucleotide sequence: TGCAGCGTTGATGGGGGGACTTCTGGAAACACCATATATTTT.

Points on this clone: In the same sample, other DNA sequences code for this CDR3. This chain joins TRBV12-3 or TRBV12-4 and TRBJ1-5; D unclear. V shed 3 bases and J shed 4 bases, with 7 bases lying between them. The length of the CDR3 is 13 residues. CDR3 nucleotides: TGTGCCAGCAGTTTGGCAGGTAATCAGCCCCAGCATTTT. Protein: CASSLAGNQPQHF.

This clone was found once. The DNA of the CDR3 is TGTGCCACCAGTGAGAGCAGGGCGAACACCGGGGAGCTGTTTTTT. Amino acids: CATSESRANTGELFF. This chain links TRBV24-1 with TRBJ2-2, with D tentatively TRBD1 (5 bases). CDR1 and CDR2 from the germline V gene are KGHDR and SFDVKD. V shed 4 bases and J shed 0 bases, with 8 bases lying between them. CDR3 size: 15 residues.

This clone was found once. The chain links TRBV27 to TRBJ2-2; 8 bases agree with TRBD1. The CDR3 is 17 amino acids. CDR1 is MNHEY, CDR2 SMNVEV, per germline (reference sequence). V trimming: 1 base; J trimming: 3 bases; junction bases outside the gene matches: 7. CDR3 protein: CASSLYPTGAYTGELFF. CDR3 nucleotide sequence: TGTGCCAGCAGTTTATATCCGACAGGGGCTTACACCGGGGAGCTGTTTTTT.

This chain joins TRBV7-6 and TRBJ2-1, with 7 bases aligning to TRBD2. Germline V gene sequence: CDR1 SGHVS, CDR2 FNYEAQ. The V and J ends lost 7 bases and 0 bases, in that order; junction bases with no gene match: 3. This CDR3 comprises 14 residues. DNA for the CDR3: TGTGCCAGCACTAGCGGCAGCTCCTACAATGAGCAGTTCTTC. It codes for CASTSGSSYNEQFF.

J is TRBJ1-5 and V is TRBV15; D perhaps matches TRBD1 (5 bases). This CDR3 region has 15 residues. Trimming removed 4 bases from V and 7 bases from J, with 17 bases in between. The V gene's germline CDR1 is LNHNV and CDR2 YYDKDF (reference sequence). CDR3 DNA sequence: TGTGCCACCAGCATTCTCATAGGAGGGGACCAGCCCCAGCATTTT. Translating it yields CATSILIGGDQPQHF.

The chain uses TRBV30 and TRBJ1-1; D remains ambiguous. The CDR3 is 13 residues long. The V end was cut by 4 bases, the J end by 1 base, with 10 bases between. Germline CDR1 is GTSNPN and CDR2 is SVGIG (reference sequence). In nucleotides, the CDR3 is TGTGCCTGGAAAAAGAACAAGAACACTGAAGCTTTCTTT. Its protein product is CAWKKNKNTEAFF.

CDR3 amino acids: CASSPSGSSYNEQFF. The CDR3 DNA follows: TGTGCCAGCAGCCCCAGCGGGAGCTCCTACAATGAGCAGTTCTTC. The chain combines TRBV5-6 with TRBJ2-1; TRBD2 aligns across 8 bases. This CDR3 is 15 amino acids long. Germline V gene sequence: CDR1 SGHDT, CDR2 YYEEEE. The trim removed 4 bases at V and 0 bases at J, leaving 3 bases unmatched.

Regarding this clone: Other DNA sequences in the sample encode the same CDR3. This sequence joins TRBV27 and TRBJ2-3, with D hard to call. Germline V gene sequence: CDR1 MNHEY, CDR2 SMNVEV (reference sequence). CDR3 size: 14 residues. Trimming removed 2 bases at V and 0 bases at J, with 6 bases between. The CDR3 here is CASSLILSTDTQYF. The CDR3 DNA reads TGTGCCAGCAGTTTAATACTAAGCACAGATACGCAGTATTTT.

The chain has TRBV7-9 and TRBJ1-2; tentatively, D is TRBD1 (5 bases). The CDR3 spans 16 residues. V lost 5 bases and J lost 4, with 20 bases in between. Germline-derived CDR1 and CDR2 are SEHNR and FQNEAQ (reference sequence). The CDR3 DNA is TGTGCCAGCAGCCGTCTCACCCGGGACTCCGGCTATGGCTACACCTTC. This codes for CASSRLTRDSGYGYTF.

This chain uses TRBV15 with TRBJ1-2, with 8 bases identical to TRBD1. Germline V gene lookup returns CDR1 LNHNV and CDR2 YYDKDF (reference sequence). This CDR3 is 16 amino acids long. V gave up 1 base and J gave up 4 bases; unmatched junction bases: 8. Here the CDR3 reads CATSRGTPTGGYGYTF. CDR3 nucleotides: TGTGCCACCAGCAGAGGGACACCCACAGGGGGCTATGGCTACACCTTC. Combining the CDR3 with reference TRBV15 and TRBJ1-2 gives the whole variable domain DAMVIQNPRYQVTQFGKPVTLSCSQTLNHNVMYWYQQKSSQAPKLLFHYYDKDFNNEADTPDNFQSRRPNTSFCFLDIRSPGLGDTAMYLCATSRGTPTGGYGYTFGSGTRLTVV.

The CDR3 bases are TGTGCCTGGAGTGTAGGAGGGAGTCAGGGTACCTATGGCTACACCTTC. Its translation is CAWSVGGSQGTYGYTF. The J gene is TRBJ1-2, the V gene TRBV30, with D possibly being TRBD1 (5 bases). With 0 bases removed from V and 4 bases from J, the gap between germline ends came to 18 bases. The germline gives CDR1 GTSNPN, CDR2 SVGIG (reference sequence). The CDR3 sequence is 16 residues long.

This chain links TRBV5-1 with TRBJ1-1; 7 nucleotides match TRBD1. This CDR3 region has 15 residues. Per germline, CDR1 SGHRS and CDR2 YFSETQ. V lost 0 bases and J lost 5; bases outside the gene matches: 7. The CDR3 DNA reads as TGCGCCAGCAGCTTGGCGGGACAGACTTTTACTGAAGCTTTCTTT. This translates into CASSLAGQTFTEAFF.

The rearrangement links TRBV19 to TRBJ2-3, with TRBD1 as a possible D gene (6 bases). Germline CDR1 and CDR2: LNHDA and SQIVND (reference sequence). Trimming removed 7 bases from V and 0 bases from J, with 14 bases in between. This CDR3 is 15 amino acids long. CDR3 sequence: CASIRGDLSTDTQYF. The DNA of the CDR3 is TGTGCCAGTATCAGGGGCGACCTGAGCACAGATACGCAGTATTTT. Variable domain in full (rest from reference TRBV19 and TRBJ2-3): DGGITQSPKYLFRKEGQNVTLSCEQNLNHDAMYWYRQDPGQGLRLIYYSQIVNDFQKGDIAEGYSVSREKKESFPLTVTSAQKNPTAFYLCASIRGDLSTDTQYFGPGTRLTVL.

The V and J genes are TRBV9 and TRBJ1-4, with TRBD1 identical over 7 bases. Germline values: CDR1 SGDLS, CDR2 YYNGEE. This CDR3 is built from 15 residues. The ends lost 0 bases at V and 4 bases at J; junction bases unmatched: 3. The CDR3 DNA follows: TGTGCCAGCAGCGTAGGACAGGGCTTTAATGAAAAACTGTTTTTT. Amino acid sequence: CASSVGQGFNEKLFF.

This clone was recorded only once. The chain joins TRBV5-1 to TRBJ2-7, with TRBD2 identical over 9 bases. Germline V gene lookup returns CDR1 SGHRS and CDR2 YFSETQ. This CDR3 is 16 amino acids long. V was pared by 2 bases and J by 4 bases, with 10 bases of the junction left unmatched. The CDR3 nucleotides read TGCGCCAGCAGCTTCCTTGCCGGGACTAGCCGGTACGAGCAGTACTTC. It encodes CASSFLAGTSRYEQYF. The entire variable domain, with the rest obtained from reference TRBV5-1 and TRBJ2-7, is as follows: KAGVTQTPRYLIKTRGQQVTLSCSPISGHRSVSWYQQTPGQGLQFLFEYFSETQRNKGNFPGRFSGRQFSNSRSEMNVSTLELGDSALYLCASSFLAGTSRYEQYFGPGTRLTVT.

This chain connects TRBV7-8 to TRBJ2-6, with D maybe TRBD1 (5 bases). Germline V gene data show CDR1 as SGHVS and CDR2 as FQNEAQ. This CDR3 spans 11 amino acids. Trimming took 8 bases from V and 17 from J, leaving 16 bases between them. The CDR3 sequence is CASGEGVKMTF. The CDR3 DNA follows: TGTGCCAGCGGGGAAGGGGTTAAAATGACTTTC.

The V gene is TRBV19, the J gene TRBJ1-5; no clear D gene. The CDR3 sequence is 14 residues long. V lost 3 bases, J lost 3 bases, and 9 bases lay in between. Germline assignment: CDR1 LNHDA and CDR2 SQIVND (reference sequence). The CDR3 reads CASSIGNPNQPQHF. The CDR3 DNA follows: TGTGCCAGTAGTATCGGGAACCCCAATCAGCCCCAGCATTTT. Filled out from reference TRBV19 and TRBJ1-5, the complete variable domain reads DGGITQSPKYLFRKEGQNVTLSCEQNLNHDAMYWYRQDPGQGLRLIYYSQIVNDFQKGDIAEGYSVSREKKESFPLTVTSAQKNPTAFYLCASSIGNPNQPQHFGDGTRLSIL.

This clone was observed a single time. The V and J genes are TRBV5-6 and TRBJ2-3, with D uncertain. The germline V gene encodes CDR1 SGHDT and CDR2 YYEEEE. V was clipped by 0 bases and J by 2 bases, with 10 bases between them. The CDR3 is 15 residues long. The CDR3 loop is CASSLEQYFTDTQYF. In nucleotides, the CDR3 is TGTGCCAGCAGCTTGGAACAGTACTTCACAGATACGCAGTATTTT.

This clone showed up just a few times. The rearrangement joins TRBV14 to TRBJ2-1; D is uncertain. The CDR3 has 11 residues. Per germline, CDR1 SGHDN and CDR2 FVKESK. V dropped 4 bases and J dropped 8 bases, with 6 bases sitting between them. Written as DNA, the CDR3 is TGTGCCAGCAGCCGAGCTGATGAGCAGTTCTTC. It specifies CASSRADEQFF.

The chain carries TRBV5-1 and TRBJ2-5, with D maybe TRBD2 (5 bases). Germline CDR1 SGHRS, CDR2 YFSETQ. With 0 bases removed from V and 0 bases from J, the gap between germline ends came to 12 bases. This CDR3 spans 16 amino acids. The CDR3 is CASSLAIASNQETQYF. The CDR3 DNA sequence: TGCGCCAGCAGCTTGGCCATAGCGAGTAACCAAGAGACCCAGTACTTC.